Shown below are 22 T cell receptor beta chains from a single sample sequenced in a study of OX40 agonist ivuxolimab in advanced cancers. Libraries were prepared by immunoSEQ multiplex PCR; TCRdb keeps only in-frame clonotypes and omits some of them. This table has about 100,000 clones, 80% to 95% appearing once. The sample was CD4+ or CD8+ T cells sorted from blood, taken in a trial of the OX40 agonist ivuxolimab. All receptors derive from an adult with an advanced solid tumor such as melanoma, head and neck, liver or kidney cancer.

CDR3 region: CASRIPIRANYGYTF. The CDR3 coding sequence is TGTGCCAGCAGGATACCTATCCGGGCTAACTATGGCTACACCTTC. V and J are TRBV25-1 and TRBJ1-2; D gene unclear. Deletions cut 6 bases from V and 0 bases from J, with 14 bases between. CDR1 and CDR2 (germline): MGHDK, SYGVNS. The CDR3 is made up of 15 amino acids.

The CDR3 bases are TGCGCCAGCAGCACGGGACTAGCGGGAGGGACGGTGGCCGGGGAGCTGTTTTTT. Translated, it gives CASSTGLAGGTVAGELFF. This chain joins TRBV5-1 and TRBJ2-2; 16 bases map to TRBD2. This CDR3 spans 18 amino acids. The germline V gene encodes CDR1 SGHRS and CDR2 YFSETQ. Germline trimming cut 4 bases from V and 6 bases from J; bases unmatched to any gene: 9.

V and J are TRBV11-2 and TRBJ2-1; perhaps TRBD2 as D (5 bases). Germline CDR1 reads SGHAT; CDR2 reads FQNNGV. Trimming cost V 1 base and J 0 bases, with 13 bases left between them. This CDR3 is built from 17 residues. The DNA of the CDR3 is TGTGCCAGCAGCTTAGGGTCACTAGAGGTCTCCTACAATGAGCAGTTCTTC. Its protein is CASSLGSLEVSYNEQFF.

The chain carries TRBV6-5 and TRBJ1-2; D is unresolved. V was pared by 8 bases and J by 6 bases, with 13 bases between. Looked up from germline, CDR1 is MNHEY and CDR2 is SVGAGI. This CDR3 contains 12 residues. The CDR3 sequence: CASVSSYDGYTF. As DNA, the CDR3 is TGTGCCAGCGTCTCCTCCTACGATGGCTACACCTTC.

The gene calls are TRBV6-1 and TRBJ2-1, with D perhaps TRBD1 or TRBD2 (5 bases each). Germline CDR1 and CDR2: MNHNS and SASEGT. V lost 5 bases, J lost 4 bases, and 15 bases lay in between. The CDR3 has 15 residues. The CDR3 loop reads CASSRAGTEYNEQFF. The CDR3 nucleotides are TGTGCCAGCAGTCGGGCCGGGACCGAATACAATGAGCAGTTCTTC.

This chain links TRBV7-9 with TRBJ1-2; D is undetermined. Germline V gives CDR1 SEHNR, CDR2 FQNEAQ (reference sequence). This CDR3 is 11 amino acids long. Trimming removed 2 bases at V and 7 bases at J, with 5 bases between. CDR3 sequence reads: CASSLRGGYTF. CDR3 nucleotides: TGTGCCAGCAGCTTACGGGGTGGCTACACCTTC.

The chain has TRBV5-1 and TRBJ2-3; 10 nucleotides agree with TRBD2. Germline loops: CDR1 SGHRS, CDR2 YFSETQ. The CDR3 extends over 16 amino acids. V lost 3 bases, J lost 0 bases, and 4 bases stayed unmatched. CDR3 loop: CASSSGLAASTDTQYF. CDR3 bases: TGCGCCAGCAGCTCCGGACTAGCGGCTAGCACAGATACGCAGTATTTT.

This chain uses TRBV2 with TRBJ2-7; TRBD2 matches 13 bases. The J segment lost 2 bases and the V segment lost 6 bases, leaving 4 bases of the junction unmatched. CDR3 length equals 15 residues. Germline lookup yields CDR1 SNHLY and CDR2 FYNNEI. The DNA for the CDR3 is TGTGCCAGCAGGCCGGGACTAGCGGGACCCTACGAGCAGTACTTC. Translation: CASRPGLAGPYEQYF. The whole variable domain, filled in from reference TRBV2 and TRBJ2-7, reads EPEVTQTPSHQVTQMGQEVILRCVPISNHLYFYWYRQILGQKVEFLVSFYNNEISEKSEIFDDQFSVERPDGSNFTLKIRSTKLEDSAMYFCASRPGLAGPYEQYFGPGTRLTVT.

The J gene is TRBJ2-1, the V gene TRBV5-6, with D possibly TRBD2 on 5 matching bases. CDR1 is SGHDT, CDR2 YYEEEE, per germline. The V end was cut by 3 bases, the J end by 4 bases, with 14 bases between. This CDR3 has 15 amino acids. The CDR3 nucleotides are TGTGCCAGCAGCTCCCCTAAGAGCGGATACAATGAGCAGTTCTTC. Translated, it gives CASSSPKSGYNEQFF.

The CDR3 sequence is CASSEAPRDEQYF. The CDR3 nucleotides are TGTGCCAGCAGTGAAGCCCCCAGGGACGAGCAGTACTTC. This rearrangement joins TRBV2 to TRBJ2-7; tentative D call: TRBD1 (5 bases). The germline V gene has CDR1 SNHLY and CDR2 FYNNEI. This CDR3 comprises 13 residues. Trimming left V 0 bases short and J 5 bases short, with 8 bases between.

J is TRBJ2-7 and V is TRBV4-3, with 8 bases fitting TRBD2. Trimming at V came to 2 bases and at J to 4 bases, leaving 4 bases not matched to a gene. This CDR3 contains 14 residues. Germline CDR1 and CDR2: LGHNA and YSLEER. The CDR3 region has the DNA TGCGCCAGCAGCCAACAAGCGGGAGAATACGAGCAGTACTTC. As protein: CASSQQAGEYEQYF.

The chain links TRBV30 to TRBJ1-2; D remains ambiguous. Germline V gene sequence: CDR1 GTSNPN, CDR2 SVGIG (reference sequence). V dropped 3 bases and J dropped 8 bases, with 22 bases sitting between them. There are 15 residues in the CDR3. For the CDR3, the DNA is TGTGCCTGGAGGAGGGAACAACTCGCCTTCGGGGGCTACACCTTC. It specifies CAWRREQLAFGGYTF.

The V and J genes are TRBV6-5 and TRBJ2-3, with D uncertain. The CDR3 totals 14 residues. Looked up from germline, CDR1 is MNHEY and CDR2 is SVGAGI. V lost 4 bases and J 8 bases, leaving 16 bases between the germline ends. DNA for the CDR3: TGTGCCAGCAGTTCCGCCTCGGCCTCCGCTACGCAGTATTTT. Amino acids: CASSSASASATQYF.

DNA of the CDR3: TGTGCCAGTAGTGCTCGCGGAGGGTATGGAAACACCATATATTTT. This translates into CASSARGGYGNTIYF. The gene calls are TRBV19 and TRBJ1-3, with D hard to call. The germline V and J ends were trimmed by 5 bases and 3 bases, with 14 bases remaining between them. The germline V gene encodes CDR1 LNHDA and CDR2 SQIVND (reference sequence). The CDR3 runs to 15 residues.

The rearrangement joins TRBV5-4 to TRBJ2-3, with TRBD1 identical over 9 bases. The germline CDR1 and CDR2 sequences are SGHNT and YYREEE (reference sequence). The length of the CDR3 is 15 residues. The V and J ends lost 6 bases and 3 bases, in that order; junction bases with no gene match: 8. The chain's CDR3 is CASTRRDRETDTQYF. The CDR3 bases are TGTGCCAGCACCCGCCGGGACAGGGAAACAGATACGCAGTATTTT.

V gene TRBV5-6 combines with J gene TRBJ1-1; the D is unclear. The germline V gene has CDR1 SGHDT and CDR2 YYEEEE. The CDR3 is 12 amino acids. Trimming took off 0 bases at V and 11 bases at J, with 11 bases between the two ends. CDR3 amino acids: CASSLAGMRAFF. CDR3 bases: TGTGCCAGCAGCTTGGCGGGGATGAGGGCTTTCTTT.

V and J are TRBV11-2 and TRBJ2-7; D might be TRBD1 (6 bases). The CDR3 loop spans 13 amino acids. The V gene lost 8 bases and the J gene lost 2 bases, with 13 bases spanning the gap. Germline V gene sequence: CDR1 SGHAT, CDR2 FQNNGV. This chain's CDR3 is CASGRDTAYEQYF. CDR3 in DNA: TGTGCCAGCGGCCGGGACACTGCCTACGAGCAGTACTTC. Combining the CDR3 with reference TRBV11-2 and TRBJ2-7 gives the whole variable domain EAGVAQSPRYKIIEKRQSVAFWCNPISGHATLYWYQQILGQGPKLLIQFQNNGVVDDSQLPKDRFSAERLKGVDSTLKIQPAKLEDSAVYLCASGRDTAYEQYFGPGTRLTVT.

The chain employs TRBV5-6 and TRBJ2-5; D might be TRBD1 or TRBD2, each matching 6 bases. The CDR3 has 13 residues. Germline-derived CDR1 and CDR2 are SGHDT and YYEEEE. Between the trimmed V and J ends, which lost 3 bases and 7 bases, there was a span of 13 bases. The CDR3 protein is CASSWGAGGTQYF. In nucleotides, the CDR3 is TGTGCCAGCAGCTGGGGGGCTGGTGGGACCCAGTACTTC.

The CDR3 loop reads CASSLGAGGVHEQYF. The DNA for the CDR3 is TGTGCCAGCAGCTTGGGAGCGGGAGGGGTCCACGAGCAGTACTTC. The rearrangement uses TRBV7-9 and TRBJ2-7; TRBD2 agrees at 10 bases. Germline trimming cut 3 bases from V and 5 bases from J; bases unmatched to any gene: 7. This CDR3 has 15 residues. Germline assignment: CDR1 SEHNR and CDR2 FQNEAQ (reference sequence).

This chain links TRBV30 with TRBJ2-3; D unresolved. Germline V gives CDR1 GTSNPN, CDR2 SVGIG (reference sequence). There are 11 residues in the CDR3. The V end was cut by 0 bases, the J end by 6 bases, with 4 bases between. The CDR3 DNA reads TGTGCCTGGAGTGTAGGGGATACGCAGTATTTT. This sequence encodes CAWSVGDTQYF.

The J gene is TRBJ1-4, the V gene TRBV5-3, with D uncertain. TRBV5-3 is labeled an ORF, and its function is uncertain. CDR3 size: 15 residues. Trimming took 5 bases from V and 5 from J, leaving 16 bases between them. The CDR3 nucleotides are TGTGCCAGAAGGGACCTACGGCTCTTCAATGAAAAACTGTTTTTT. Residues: CARRDLRLFNEKLFF.

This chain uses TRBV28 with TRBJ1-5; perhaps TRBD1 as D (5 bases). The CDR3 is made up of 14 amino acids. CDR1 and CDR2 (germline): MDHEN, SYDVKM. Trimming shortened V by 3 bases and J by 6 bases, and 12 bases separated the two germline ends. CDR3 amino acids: CASSFRRGGQPQHF. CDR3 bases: TGTGCCAGCAGTTTTAGAAGGGGCGGTCAGCCCCAGCATTTT.